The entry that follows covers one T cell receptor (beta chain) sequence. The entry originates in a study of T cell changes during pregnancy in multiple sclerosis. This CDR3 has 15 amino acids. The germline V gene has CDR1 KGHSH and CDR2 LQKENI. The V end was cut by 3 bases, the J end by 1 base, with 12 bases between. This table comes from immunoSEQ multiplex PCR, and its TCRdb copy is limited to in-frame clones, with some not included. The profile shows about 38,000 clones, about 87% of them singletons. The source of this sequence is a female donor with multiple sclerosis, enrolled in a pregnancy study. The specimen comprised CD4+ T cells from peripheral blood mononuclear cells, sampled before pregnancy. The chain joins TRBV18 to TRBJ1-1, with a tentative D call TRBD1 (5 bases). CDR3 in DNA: TGTGCCAGCTCACCCAGGGCCAGCGAGAACACTGAAGCTTTCTTT. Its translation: CASSPRASENTEAFF.